This paragraph covers one TCR beta chain sequence. Its antigen is not known. The PCR used 60 Vbeta and 13 Jbeta primers. Using immunoSEQ multiplex PCR, the repertoire was profiled, and TCRdb retains in-frame clones only, with some absent. This sample has around 150,000 clones, with 80% found just once. The sample comes from a study of cytomegalovirus exposure and HLA in healthy donors. The wider study: Among a few hundred genotyped donors, more than 65% fell in the Caucasian-associated ancestry cluster. Notes on the study in general: A later examination showed that TCR association rates differed by HLA locus, with DRB1 most and HLA-C fewest. According to the study, about 180 TCR beta chains were cytomegalovirus-associated. Among the CMV-associated chains, three were confirmed in vitro as specific for CMV antigens.

The receptor's source is a woman between 35 and 50 years old in good health and CMV-seronegative. The sequencing sample was made of PBMCs.

The CDR3 is CASSQDLVGDSYAEAFF. The CDR3 nucleotides are TGCGCCAGCAGCCAAGATCTTGTAGGGGACTCTTACGCTGAAGCTTTCTTT. The chain recombines TRBV4-3 with TRBJ1-1, with D perhaps matching TRBD1 (5 bases). This CDR3 is 17 amino acids long. CDR1 LGHNA and CDR2 YSLEER come from the germline V gene. Deletions cut 0 bases from V and 6 bases from J, with 20 bases between.